Presented here are 12 T cell receptor beta chains from one specimen sequenced in a study of T cells in Graves' hyperthyroidism and ophthalmopathy. The TCR beta CDR3 regions underwent amplification using RNA transcripts as the source. The HTBI primer set was used in a first-round RT-PCR of the TCR CDR3. MiXCR, run by TCRdb on the multiplex PCR reads, gives a single entry per CDR3 protein. The sample records hundreds of thousands of distinct CDR3 sequences, roughly 14% being singletons. Sequencing used blood. The receptors shown here come from a woman aged 40 to 50 with Graves' ophthalmopathy.

This clonotype was seen at least ten times. The genes are TRBV12-3 or TRBV12-4 and TRBJ2-7; weak D call: TRBD2 (6 bases). Deletions cut 5 bases from V and 1 base from J, with 18 bases between. The CDR3 has 16 amino acids. CDR3 in DNA: TGTGCCAGCAGTCTTGGTGCGGGGTTCGGTTCCTACGAGCAGTACTTC. Translation: CASSLGAGFGSYEQYF.

This clonotype came up a few times. The chain has TRBV27 and TRBJ2-2; TRBD1 might be the D (6 bases). Germline V gene sequence: CDR1 MNHEY, CDR2 SMNVEV (reference sequence). The CDR3 extends over 15 amino acids. Deletions cut 3 bases from V and 6 bases from J, with 14 bases between. The CDR3, as DNA: TGTGCCAGCAGTTTCGACAGGTCCCTGGCCGGGGAGCTGTTTTTT. This encodes CASSFDRSLAGELFF.

This clonotype was found many times. The chain couples TRBV6-5 to TRBJ1-2; 8 bases are a match to TRBD1. Germline loops: CDR1 MNHEY, CDR2 SVGAGI. This CDR3 comprises 14 residues. J was trimmed by 8 bases and V by 6 bases; bases with no gene match: 11. As DNA, the CDR3 is TGTGCCAGCAGCTATACGACAGGGGTGGACGGCTACACCTTC. Protein sequence: CASSYTTGVDGYTF.

This clonotype has a handful of counts. V is TRBV6-2 or TRBV6-3 and J is TRBJ2-3; 11 bases match TRBD2. The CDR3 loop spans 16 amino acids. CDR1 MNHEY and CDR2 SVGEGT come from the germline V gene. V lost 2 bases and J lost 4; bases outside the gene matches: 5. The CDR3 loop reads CASSYGLAGGADTQYF. For the CDR3, the DNA is TGTGCCAGCAGTTACGGCCTAGCGGGAGGTGCAGATACGCAGTATTTT.

The DNA for the CDR3 is TGCGGTGGCAGGGTTGATTATGAAGCTTTCTTT. Translation gives CGGRVDYEAFF. The chain combines TRBV20-1 with TRBJ1-1; TRBD1 might be the D (5 bases). Germline V gene lookup returns CDR1 DFQATT and CDR2 SNEGSKA (reference sequence). This CDR3 spans 11 amino acids.

In this sample, this clonotype turned up many times. The V call is TRBV19, the J call TRBJ2-2; D might be TRBD1 or TRBD2, each matching 5 bases. Trimming pared 6 bases from V and 3 bases from J, leaving 14 bases between. The CDR3 loop spans 15 amino acids. CDR1 is LNHDA and CDR2 is SQIVND in the germline V gene (reference sequence). The CDR3 coding sequence is TGTGCCAGTAGGGCCCCCCGAGGGGACACCGGGGAGCTGTTTTTT. This translates into CASRAPRGDTGELFF.

This clonotype was counted ten times or more. The chain has TRBV7-9 and TRBJ2-7; D call uncertain. CDR1 and CDR2 from the germline V gene are SEHNR and FQNEAQ (reference sequence). CDR3 length: 13 amino acids. V shed 4 bases and J shed 2 bases, with 9 bases lying between them. Here the CDR3 reads CASSSDAAYEQYF. In DNA form, the CDR3 reads TGTGCCAGCAGCTCGGACGCCGCCTACGAGCAGTACTTC.

This clonotype was detected ten times or more. The chain is built from TRBV5-6 and TRBJ1-5, with 7 bases fitting TRBD1. Germline trimming cut 3 bases from V and 7 bases from J; bases unmatched to any gene: 7. The CDR3 has 14 residues. CDR1 and CDR2 from the germline V gene are SGHDT and YYEEEE. CDR3 sequence reads: CASSYYRGGQPQHF. For the CDR3, the DNA is TGTGCCAGCAGCTACTACAGGGGCGGCCAGCCCCAGCATTTT.

V usage is TRBV27 and J usage is TRBJ2-6; D remains ambiguous. Between the trimmed V and J ends, which lost 4 bases and 0 bases, there was a span of 4 bases. Germline V gene lookup returns CDR1 MNHEY and CDR2 SMNVEV (reference sequence). This CDR3 contains 14 residues. The CDR3 reads CASSSYSGANVLTF. The CDR3 coding sequence is TGTGCCAGCAGTTCGTACTCTGGGGCCAACGTCCTGACTTTC.

This clonotype was counted at least ten times. The chain links TRBV28 to TRBJ2-5, with D possibly TRBD2 on 5 matching bases. From germline, CDR1 is MDHEN and CDR2 SYDVKM. The V end lost 4 bases, the J end lost 5 bases, and 11 bases lay between the germline ends. The CDR3 length is 13 residues. This chain's CDR3 is CASSSTMLETQYF. As DNA, the CDR3 is TGTGCCAGCAGTTCGACTATGCTGGAGACCCAGTACTTC.

This clonotype was recorded many times. The J gene is TRBJ2-4, the V gene TRBV19; the match to TRBD1 covers 7 bases. Trimming cost V 5 bases and J 8 bases; bases outside gene matches: 3. The CDR3 covers 12 residues. Looked up from germline, CDR1 is LNHDA and CDR2 is SQIVND (reference sequence). DNA for the CDR3: TGTGCCAGTAGTGTACAGGGGTACATTCAGTACTTC. It encodes CASSVQGYIQYF.

The table lists this clonotype with many counts. The chain is built from TRBV6-4 and TRBJ2-3, with D possibly matching TRBD1 (7 bases). Germline V gene lookup returns CDR1 MRHNA and CDR2 SNTAGT. The CDR3 has 16 amino acids. V was pared by 8 bases and J by 1 base, with 19 bases between. The CDR3 DNA is TGTGCCAGCTCCCGGCCAGGGGGACTGCGCACAGATACGCAGTATTTT. This translates into CASSRPGGLRTDTQYF.